Listed below are T cell receptor beta chains from one sample, sequenced in a study of blood T cell repertoires in COVID-19. Method: immunoSEQ multiplex PCR; TCRdb's copy keeps in-frame clones and lacks some. The sample lists some 150,000 clones, 75% to 85% occurring once. The sequenced material came from peripheral blood. Every receptor here comes from a woman in her 50s with acute or convalescent COVID-19. Both conserved end residues are part of each CDR3. D genes are given only for firm matches. Some rows mark clone size as missing; the rest say once, few, many or name a class of expanded clone.

>TRBJ2-2|TRBV9|.|.
CASSVGAGPDTGELFF
TGTGCCAGCAGCGTAGGGGCGGGGCCGGACACCGGGGAGCTGTTTTTT
>TRBJ1-2|TRBV3-1/TRBV3-2|.|.
CASSPMDSLANYGYTF
TGTGCCAGCAGCCCTATGGACAGTCTGGCTAACTATGGCTACACCTTC
>TRBJ2-2|TRBV6-5|TRBD1|.
CASSRDRAGELFF
TGTGCCAGCAGCCGAGACAGGGCCGGGGAGCTGTTTTTT
>TRBJ2-5|TRBV19|.|.
CASSTGLQETQYF
TGTGCCAGTAGTACAGGGCTCCAAGAGACCCAGTACTTC
>TRBJ1-6|TRBV9|TRBD1|.
CASSVAGQDNSPLHF
TGTGCCAGCAGCGTAGCTGGACAGGATAATTCACCCCTCCACTTT
>TRBJ2-2|TRBV4-3|.|once
CASSQERRPGELFF
TGCGCCAGCAGCCAAGAGAGGCGACCCGGGGAGCTGTTTTTT
>TRBJ1-2|TRBV6-5|.|.
CASSYPPTEDWDGYTF
TGTGCCAGCAGTTACCCTCCTACTGAGGATTGGGATGGCTACACCTTC
>TRBJ2-1|TRBV3-1/TRBV3-2|TRBD2|.
CASSQDILGLAGNNEQFF
TGTGCCAGCAGCCAAGATATTCTTGGGCTAGCGGGGAACAATGAGCAGTTCTTC
>TRBJ1-6|TRBV12-3/TRBV12-4|.|.
CASKGQGYSPLHF
TGTGCCAGCAAAGGGCAGGGGTACTCACCCCTCCACTTT
>TRBJ2-5|TRBV6-1|.|.
CASSDGPWEEETQYF
TGTGCCAGCAGTGATGGGCCCTGGGAGGAAGAGACCCAGTACTTC
>TRBJ2-1|TRBV6-2/TRBV6-3|.|.
CASSYYRADEQFF
TGTGCCAGCAGTTACTACAGGGCTGATGAGCAGTTCTTC
>TRBJ1-1|TRBV6-5|.|.
CAVGGVRDTEAFF
TGTGCGGTCGGGGGGGTTCGGGACACTGAAGCTTTCTTT
>TRBJ1-2|TRBV29-1|TRBD1|.
CSSWTGDYTF
TGCAGCTCATGGACAGGAGACTACACCTTC
>TRBJ1-1|TRBV12-3/TRBV12-4|.|few
CASSFGGGGAAFF
TGTGCCAGCAGTTTCGGGGGCGGGGGTGCAGCTTTCTTT
>TRBJ2-3|TRBV5-6|TRBD2|.
CASSPLARLTSTDTQYF
TGTGCCAGCAGCCCACTAGCGCGCTTAACTAGCACAGATACGCAGTATTTT
>TRBJ2-7|TRBV6-1|.|.
CASSEVQNSYEQYF
TGTGCCAGCAGTGAAGTTCAAAACTCCTACGAGCAGTACTTC
>TRBJ1-2|TRBV6-6|TRBD1|few
CASSSRGQGLDGYTF
TGTGCCAGCAGTTCCCGCGGACAGGGTTTGGACGGCTACACCTTC
>TRBJ1-6|TRBV7-8|.|.
CASSLGTTGSSPLHF
TGTGCCAGCAGTCTCGGGACAACCGGAAGTTCACCCCTCCACTTT
>TRBJ2-5|TRBV20-1|.|.
CSVEIGETQYF
TGCAGTGTTGAGATCGGGGAGACCCAGTACTTC
>TRBJ1-1|TRBV2|.|few
CASSRDGIRLAAEAFF
TGTGCCAGCAGCAGGGACGGAATCCGGCTAGCGGCTGAAGCTTTCTTT
>TRBJ2-5|TRBV7-3|TRBD1|.
CASSAYGQGKETQYF
TGTGCCAGCAGCGCCTATGGACAGGGGAAGGAGACCCAGTACTTC
>TRBJ2-1|TRBV27|.|.
CASSSWGDEQFF
TGTGCCAGCAGCTCCTGGGGAGATGAGCAGTTCTTC
>TRBJ1-1|TRBV6-5|.|.
CASSYSEYSTEAFF
TGTGCCAGCAGTTACTCTGAGTATAGCACTGAAGCTTTCTTT
>TRBJ2-1|TRBV9|.|.
CASSSGVQGEQFF
TGTGCCAGCAGCTCCGGCGTTCAGGGTGAGCAGTTCTTC
>TRBJ1-2|TRBV16|.|.
CASSLQGHQDGAF
TGTGCCAGCAGCCTACAGGGCCACCAGGATGGGGCCTTC
>TRBJ1-4|TRBV6-5|TRBD1|.
CASAPRTGFNEKLFF
TGTGCCAGCGCTCCTAGGACAGGGTTTAATGAAAAACTGTTTTTT
>TRBJ2-3|TRBV2|TRBD1|.
CASRQTGVVTDTQYF
TGTGCCAGCAGGCAGACAGGGGTGGTAACAGATACGCAGTATTTT
>TRBJ2-1|TRBV4-1|.|once
CASSQVQIQGDNEQFF
TGCGCCAGCAGCCAAGTCCAGATCCAGGGCGACAATGAGCAGTTCTTC
>TRBJ1-1|TRBV12-3/TRBV12-4|.|.
CASSPLMNTEAFF
TGTGCCAGCAGTCCCCTAATGAACACTGAAGCTTTCTTT
>TRBJ1-1|TRBV9|.|.
CASSVGQGSGTEAFF
TGTGCCAGCAGCGTAGGTCAAGGGTCGGGGACTGAAGCTTTCTTT
>TRBJ2-7|TRBV27|TRBD2|.
CASRRLAGGSYEQYF
TGTGCCAGCAGGCGACTAGCGGGGGGATCCTACGAGCAGTACTTC
>TRBJ2-3|TRBV7-6|TRBD2|.
CASSLVGNATSLPTDTQYF
TGTGCCAGCAGCTTAGTGGGGAATGCGACTAGCCTCCCCACAGATACGCAGTATTTT
>TRBJ1-2|TRBV6-6|.|.
CASSYSGLYGYTF
TGTGCCAGCAGTTATTCAGGGCTCTATGGCTACACCTTC
>TRBJ1-3|TRBV12-3/TRBV12-4|.|once
CASSRGSGNTIYF
TGTGCCAGCAGTCGGGGCTCTGGAAACACCATATATTTT
>TRBJ2-4|TRBV5-6|.|.
CASSFRTLAKNIQYF
TGTGCCAGCAGCTTCAGGACTTTGGCCAAAAACATTCAGTACTTC
>TRBJ1-1|TRBV2|.|.
CASKGLQGGTEAFF
TGTGCCAGCAAAGGACTCCAGGGAGGGACTGAAGCTTTCTTT
>TRBJ2-7|TRBV4-2|.|.
CASSQEGSYEQYF
TGTGCCAGCAGCCAAGAGGGCAGCTACGAGCAGTACTTC
>TRBJ2-7|TRBV4-2|.|.
CASSQVGGSYEQYF
TGTGCCAGCAGCCAAGTTGGGGGGTCCTACGAGCAGTACTTC
>TRBJ2-3|TRBV7-6|.|.
CASSLAGGTGTDTQYF
TGTGCCAGCAGCTTAGCGGGCGGGACCGGCACAGATACGCAGTATTTT
>TRBJ2-1|TRBV6-1|TRBD1|.
CASSDRTGGPREQFF
TGTGCCAGCAGTGACCGGACAGGGGGCCCTCGTGAGCAGTTCTTC
>TRBJ2-6|TRBV2|.|.
CASSDSRGANVLTF
TGTGCCAGCAGTGACTCCAGGGGGGCCAACGTCCTGACTTTC
>TRBJ2-1|TRBV13|TRBD2|.
CASSNPTSGGAVYNEQFF
TGTGCCAGCAGCAACCCGACTAGCGGGGGGGCGGTATACAATGAGCAGTTCTTC
>TRBJ1-3|TRBV4-3|.|.
CASSHNLGGSGNTIYF
TGCGCCAGCAGCCATAACCTAGGGGGCTCTGGAAACACCATATATTTT
>TRBJ2-1|TRBV7-2|.|once
CASSRRYNEQFF
TGTGCCAGCAGCCGGCGGTACAATGAGCAGTTCTTC
>TRBJ1-2|TRBV9|.|few
CASSRGGGGYTF
TGTGCCAGCAGCCGGGGGGGTGGCGGCTACACCTTC
>TRBJ2-7|TRBV5-1|.|once
CASSGSGVSSYEQYF
TGCGCCAGCAGCGGATCAGGGGTTTCCTCCTACGAGCAGTACTTC
>TRBJ2-2|TRBV5-1|TRBD1|.
CASSLGQGTGELFF
TGCGCCAGCAGCTTGGGACAGGGGACCGGGGAGCTGTTTTTT
>TRBJ2-5|TRBV7-2|TRBD2|.
CASSLDMVAGGQETQYF
TGTGCCAGCAGCTTAGACATGGTAGCGGGGGGACAAGAGACCCAGTACTTC
>TRBJ2-2|TRBV5-4|.|.
CASSLDTFTTGELFF
TGTGCCAGCAGCTTGGACACGTTCACCACCGGGGAGCTGTTTTTT
>TRBJ1-5|TRBV5-1|TRBD1|.
CASSPGSGQGPNQPQHF
TGCGCCAGCAGCCCCGGCTCCGGACAGGGCCCTAATCAGCCCCAGCATTTT
>TRBJ2-1|TRBV7-9|TRBD2|.
CASSLGTSGGLNEQFF
TGTGCCAGCAGCTTAGGGACTAGCGGGGGGCTTAATGAGCAGTTCTTC
>TRBJ1-5|TRBV12-3/TRBV12-4|TRBD1|.
CASSRDSYQPQHF
TGTGCCAGCAGCCGGGACAGCTATCAGCCCCAGCATTTT
>TRBJ1-1|TRBV19|.|few
CASSFTGQLTEAFF
TGTGCCAGTAGTTTTACGGGACAACTCACTGAAGCTTTCTTT